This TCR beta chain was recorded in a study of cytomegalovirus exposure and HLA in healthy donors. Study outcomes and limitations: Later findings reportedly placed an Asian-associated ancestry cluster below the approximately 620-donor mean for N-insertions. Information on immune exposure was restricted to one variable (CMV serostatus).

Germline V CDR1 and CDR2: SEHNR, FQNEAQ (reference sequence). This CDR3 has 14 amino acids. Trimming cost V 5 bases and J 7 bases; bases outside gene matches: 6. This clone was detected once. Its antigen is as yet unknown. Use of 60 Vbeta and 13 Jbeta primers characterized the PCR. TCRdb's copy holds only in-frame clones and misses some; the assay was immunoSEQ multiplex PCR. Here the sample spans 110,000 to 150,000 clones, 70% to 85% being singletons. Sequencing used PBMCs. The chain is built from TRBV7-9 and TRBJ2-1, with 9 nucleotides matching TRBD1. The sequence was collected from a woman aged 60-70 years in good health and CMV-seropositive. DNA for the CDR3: TGTGCCAGCAGCCCCCGGGACAGGGTTAATGAGCAGTTCTTC. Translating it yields CASSPRDRVNEQFF.